This T cell receptor (beta chain) was profiled in a study of T-cell reconstitution after alpha-beta-depleted transplantation in children. The library targeted TCRbeta and was prepared with unique molecular identifiers. TCRdb processed the PCR reads anew with MiXCR; each CDR3 protein has one entry. The table includes about 830,000 distinct CDR3 sequences, approximately 15% detected once. General study points: About two months after transplant, alpha-beta T cells reportedly came from several hundred expanded graft clones. The origin of high day-60 TCRbeta diversity in some patients lay in surviving recipient T cells and thymic progenitors. Counts and diversity of T cells one year after transplant came mostly from newly produced T cells.

This clonotype was found a few times. Antigen: not known. The junction had 7 bases not matched to a gene; V was cut back by 0 bases and J by 2 bases. The V gene's germline CDR1 is SGHRS and CDR2 YFSETQ. CDR3 length: 16 amino acids. This receptor was taken from a male patient aged 5 to 17 who had a stem cell transplant for acute lymphoblastic leukemia, so the T cells may come from the graft donor. The chain uses TRBV5-1 and TRBJ2-5, with 7 bases fitting TRBD2. Sample: PBMCs, mostly from graft donor cells, taken 360 days after TCRalphabeta/CD19-depleted stem cell transplant. For the CDR3, the DNA is TGCGCCAGCAGCTTGGACCACTTTAGCGGGCAAGAGACCCAGTACTTC. Translated: CASSLDHFSGQETQYF.